One sample yielded the 26 T cell receptor beta chains listed below, sequenced in a study of T-cell memory formation after mild COVID-19. Via MiXCR, TCRdb re-called the 5' RACE reads, giving one row per CDR3 protein. The table records approximately 210,000 distinct CDR3 sequences, 27% of them present only once. Sequencing was done on a sample of PBMCs or a T cell subset sorted from them (not recorded which). These receptors all stem from an adult woman who had mild COVID-19 (a few samples of this study predate the infection). Cell type and time point are not known.

The V and J genes are TRBV12-3 or TRBV12-4 and TRBJ1-2, with D unresolved. Trimming took 2 bases from V and 0 from J, leaving 10 bases between them. The CDR3 sequence is 15 residues long. For the CDR3, the DNA is TGTGCCAGCAGTTTAATCTCCCTAGCTAACTATGGCTACACCTTC. Translation gives CASSLISLANYGYTF.

The chain combines TRBV18 with TRBJ2-7; D perhaps matches TRBD2 (7 bases). The germline V gene has CDR1 KGHSH and CDR2 LQKENI. V gave up 6 bases and J gave up 6 bases, with 18 bases separating them. There are 14 residues in the CDR3. The CDR3 DNA follows: TGTGCCAGCTCCAGCGTAGGGGGGGTCATCGAGCAGTACTTC. This gives the protein CASSSVGGVIEQYF.

V is TRBV12-3 or TRBV12-4 and J is TRBJ1-1; D is uncertain. This CDR3 contains 14 residues. V was cut by 4 bases and J by 3 bases, with 12 bases left in between. CDR3 coding DNA: TGTGCCAGCAGTTGGCAAGGGATGGACACTGAAGCTTTCTTT. Translation: CASSWQGMDTEAFF.

This clonotype was picked up a small number of times. The chain carries TRBV15 and TRBJ2-7, with D unclear. The CDR3 is made up of 14 amino acids. Deletions cut 0 bases from V and 4 bases from J, with 10 bases between. Germline V gene sequence: CDR1 LNHNV, CDR2 YYDKDF (reference sequence). The CDR3 DNA reads TGTGCCACCAGCAGAGAACGGTACTTTTACGAGCAGTACTTC. Its protein product is CATSRERYFYEQYF.

V gene TRBV4-1 combines with J gene TRBJ2-2, with no clear D. Trimming removed 5 bases from V and 1 base from J, with 11 bases in between. The CDR3 extends over 15 amino acids. Germline V gives CDR1 MGHRA, CDR2 YSYEKL. The CDR3 protein is CASSLLTENTGELFF. The DNA for the CDR3 is TGCGCCAGCAGCTTGCTTACAGAGAACACCGGGGAGCTGTTTTTT.

The chain carries TRBV6-4 and TRBJ1-5; perhaps TRBD1 as D (5 bases). Per the germline V gene, CDR1 is MRHNA and CDR2 is SNTAGT. The CDR3 totals 16 residues. The V gene lost 3 bases and the J gene lost 7 bases, with 19 bases spanning the gap. The chain's CDR3 is CASSEGVAAEKQPQHF. CDR3 nucleotide sequence: TGTGCCAGCAGTGAAGGGGTGGCGGCAGAAAAACAGCCCCAGCATTTT.

This clonotype was seen only a few times. J is TRBJ1-1 and V is TRBV5-6, with D uncertain. The CDR3 is made up of 15 amino acids. CDR1 and CDR2 (germline): SGHDT, YYEEEE. Trimming removed 1 base from V and 1 base from J, with 11 bases in between. CDR3 bases: TGTGCCAGCAGCTTGAGAGGCTACAGGAACACTGAAGCTTTCTTT. Translating it yields CASSLRGYRNTEAFF.

V usage is TRBV7-9 and J usage is TRBJ2-3; possible D gene TRBD1, 6 bases. The CDR3 spans 18 residues. V shed 4 bases and J shed 3 bases, with 23 bases lying between them. Germline V gene sequence: CDR1 SEHNR, CDR2 FQNEAQ (reference sequence). The CDR3 loop is CASSSPQVGQIRTDTQYF. The CDR3 nucleotides read TGTGCCAGCAGCTCCCCACAGGTGGGACAAATTAGGACAGATACGCAGTATTTT.

This clonotype turned up a few times. V is TRBV5-1 and J is TRBJ2-6; 7 bases align to TRBD1. CDR3 length equals 18 residues. CDR1 is SGHRS and CDR2 is YFSETQ in the germline V gene. Unmatched junction bases numbered 14, after V lost 4 bases and J lost 4 bases. This chain's CDR3 is CASSEWTGLSTGANVLTF. The CDR3 coding sequence is TGCGCCAGCAGCGAATGGACAGGCTTATCGACGGGGGCCAACGTCCTGACTTTC.

The rearrangement joins TRBV29-1 to TRBJ2-7, with 9 bases that match TRBD1. The CDR3 contains 13 residues. CDR1 is SQVTM and CDR2 is ANQGSEA in the germline V gene. Losses at the gene ends were 3 bases for V and 3 bases for J; bases not matched to a gene: 3. The CDR3, as DNA: TGCAGCGTTGAGACAGGGGGTATCTACGAGCAGTACTTC. Protein product: CSVETGGIYEQYF.

This clonotype was counted a few times. This rearrangement joins TRBV9 to TRBJ1-4, with a weak D call TRBD1 (5 bases). Germline CDR1 SGDLS, CDR2 YYNGEE. CDR3 length: 15 amino acids. Trimming removed 0 bases at V and 4 bases at J, with 10 bases between. CDR3 bases: TGTGCCAGCAGCGTAGCTGGGGGTTATAATGAAAAACTGTTTTTT. This sequence encodes CASSVAGGYNEKLFF.

This clonotype has just a few counts. The V and J genes are TRBV5-1 and TRBJ2-5; possibly TRBD2 for D (6 bases). Germline CDR1 is SGHRS and CDR2 is YFSETQ. Between the trimmed V and J ends, which lost 4 bases and 1 base, there was a span of 11 bases. CDR3 length equals 14 residues. CDR3 DNA sequence: TGCGCCAGCAGCCGGCAGGGAGGCCAAGAGACCCAGTACTTC. Amino acids: CASSRQGGQETQYF.

The V and J genes are TRBV7-9 and TRBJ1-1; 8 bases line up with TRBD1. CDR1 and CDR2 from the germline V gene are SEHNR and FQNEAQ (reference sequence). The CDR3 is 16 residues long. V lost 5 bases, J lost 6 bases, and 14 bases stayed unmatched. Here the CDR3 DNA reads TGTGCCAGCAGCGATTTAGGACAGGGTAATCCCCCTGAAGCTTTCTTT. As protein: CASSDLGQGNPPEAFF.

The chain carries TRBV6-5 and TRBJ2-1, with TRBD2 as a possible D gene (6 bases). CDR1 MNHEY and CDR2 SVGAGI come from the germline V gene. CDR3 length: 16 amino acids. Trimming left V 3 bases short and J 6 bases short, with 18 bases between. The CDR3 nucleotides are TGTGCCAGCAGTTATGGTGGAACGGGAGCGAGCAATGAGCAGTTCTTC. Residues: CASSYGGTGASNEQFF.

This chain connects TRBV9 to TRBJ2-5; D is uncertain. In germline, CDR1 is SGDLS, CDR2 YYNGEE. V dropped 0 bases and J dropped 3 bases, with 9 bases sitting between them. CDR3 length: 14 amino acids. CDR3 in DNA: TGTGCCAGCAGCGTAGGTACAGCTGAAGAGACCCAGTACTTC. Its protein is CASSVGTAEETQYF.

This chain uses TRBV5-1 with TRBJ2-5; 8 bases match TRBD2. The CDR3 covers 16 residues. The V segment lost 4 bases and the J segment 2 bases; nucleotides outside the gene matches: 10. The germline V gene has CDR1 SGHRS and CDR2 YFSETQ. Here the CDR3 DNA reads TGCGCCAGCAGCCCGGGCGTAGCGGGGCTACAAGAGACCCAGTACTTC. It encodes CASSPGVAGLQETQYF. The full variable domain, its missing parts supplied by reference TRBV5-1 and TRBJ2-5, is KAGVTQTPRYLIKTRGQQVTLSCSPISGHRSVSWYQQTPGQGLQFLFEYFSETQRNKGNFPGRFSGRQFSNSRSEMNVSTLELGDSALYLCASSPGVAGLQETQYFGPGTRLLVL.

A few counts support this clonotype. The genes are TRBV24-1 and TRBJ2-3; perhaps TRBD2 as D (5 bases). V was clipped by 3 bases and J by 2 bases, with 11 bases between them. The CDR3 length is 15 residues. Germline CDR1 reads KGHDR; CDR2 reads SFDVKD. The CDR3 loop reads CATSDPREVTDTQYF. CDR3 bases: TGTGCCACCAGTGATCCTCGGGAAGTCACAGATACGCAGTATTTT.

The CDR3 sequence: CASSRDRGRAEAFF. For the CDR3, the DNA is TGTGCCAGCAGCCGTGACAGGGGGCGGGCTGAAGCTTTCTTT. This chain links TRBV14 with TRBJ1-1; 10 bases line up with TRBD1. Germline lookup yields CDR1 SGHDN and CDR2 FVKESK. The CDR3 contains 14 residues. Trimming removed 4 bases from V and 6 bases from J; junction bases left unmatched: 5. Variable domain in full (rest from reference TRBV14 and TRBJ1-1): EAGVTQFPSHSVIEKGQTVTLRCDPISGHDNLYWYRRVMGKEIKFLLHFVKESKQDESGMPNNRFLAERTGGTYSTLKVQPAELEDSGVYFCASSRDRGRAEAFFGQGTRLTVV.

This clonotype was found a few times. The chain couples TRBV29-1 to TRBJ2-3; 8 nucleotides match TRBD1. CDR1 and CDR2 (germline): SQVTM, ANQGSEA. The CDR3 spans 14 residues. V gave up 6 bases and J gave up 2 bases; unmatched junction bases: 7. This CDR3 reads CSVIQGVHTDTQYF. CDR3 DNA: TGCAGCGTGATACAGGGGGTCCACACAGATACGCAGTATTTT.

As to this clonotype: This CDR3 is missing its conserved last phenylalanine or tryptophan, likely due to a read error. V usage is TRBV12-3 or TRBV12-4 and J usage is TRBJ2-5; D gene ambiguous. The germline V and J ends were trimmed by 5 bases and 2 bases, with 6 bases remaining between them. The CDR3 consists of 12 residues. CDR3 amino acids: CASSANQETQYL. The CDR3 bases are TGTGCCAGCAGTGCGAATCAAGAGACCCAGTACCTC.

The chain has TRBV6-2 or TRBV6-3 and TRBJ2-6, with D hard to call. Trimming removed 7 bases at V and 0 bases at J, with 13 bases between. Germline lookup yields CDR1 MNHEY and CDR2 SVGEGT. CDR3 length: 16 amino acids. Written as DNA, the CDR3 is TGTGCCAGCACCATCCTGCGGCGCTCTGGGGCCAACGTCCTGACTTTC. Translation gives CASTILRRSGANVLTF.

V gene TRBV7-2 combines with J gene TRBJ1-1; TRBD1 is a possible D gene (5 bases). V was clipped by 1 base and J by 1 base, with 10 bases between them. CDR1 is SGHTA and CDR2 is FQGNSA in the germline V gene. The CDR3 sequence is 15 residues long. The CDR3 nucleotides are TGTGCCAGCAGCTTAGACGCCGGGACGAACACTGAAGCTTTCTTT. Amino acids: CASSLDAGTNTEAFF.

The chain couples TRBV5-1 to TRBJ2-7; 9 nucleotides align to TRBD2. The CDR3 has 16 residues. Trimming at V came to 0 bases and at J to 1 base, leaving 5 bases not matched to a gene. From germline, CDR1 is SGHRS and CDR2 YFSETQ. CDR3 nucleotides: TGCGCCAGCAGCTTGGAGGGTAGCGGGAGTTCCTACGAGCAGTACTTC. Translating it yields CASSLEGSGSSYEQYF.

This clonotype came up a few times. CDR3 sequence: CSARRTGTSGRGETQYF. The DNA for the CDR3 is TGCAGTGCTAGGAGAACCGGGACTAGCGGGAGGGGGGAGACCCAGTACTTC. This chain links TRBV20-1 with TRBJ2-5, with 16 nucleotides matching TRBD2. V trimming: 3 bases; J trimming: 5 bases; junction bases outside the gene matches: 9. The CDR3 consists of 17 residues. Germline CDR1 DFQATT, CDR2 SNEGSKA (reference sequence).

The chain links TRBV3-1 to TRBJ2-7, with unresolved D. V lost 4 bases, J lost 4 bases, and 8 bases lay in between. CDR3 length: 12 amino acids. Germline lookup yields CDR1 LGHDT and CDR2 YNNKEL (reference sequence). The CDR3 here is CASSRTSYEQYF. The CDR3 DNA sequence: TGTGCCAGCAGCCGCACCTCGTACGAGCAGTACTTC.

The V and J genes are TRBV3-1 and TRBJ1-1, with 8 bases identical to TRBD1. Trimming at V came to 6 bases and at J to 2 bases, leaving 5 bases not matched to a gene. Germline V lookup: CDR1 LGHDT, CDR2 YNNKEL (reference sequence). CDR3 size: 14 residues. In nucleotides, the CDR3 is TGTGCCAGCAGGGGGGACAGGTCAAACACTGAAGCTTTCTTT. Residues: CASRGDRSNTEAFF.